This TCR beta chain was retrieved from a study of early T cells in non-severe SARS-CoV-2 infection. This clonotype was seen more than once but under ten times. Trimming took off 4 bases at V and 1 base at J, with 17 bases between the two ends. Germline loops: CDR1 SGHNT, CDR2 YYREEE (reference sequence). This CDR3 spans 16 amino acids. TCRdb fed the 5' RACE reads into MiXCR, producing one record per CDR3 protein. Of about 64,000 distinct CDR3 sequences detected, under 15% appear once; the ten largest clones hold 4% to 4.5%. This TCR was recovered from an adult who was a healthcare worker with PCR-confirmed SARS-CoV-2 infection or an uninfected control (not recorded which). J is TRBJ2-5 and V is TRBV5-4, with D perhaps matching TRBD2 (6 bases). Sequencing input: whole blood. CDR3 nucleotide sequence: TGTGCCAGCAGCGGCGGGACCCTCATGGGCCAAGAGACCCAGTACTTC. This codes for CASSGGTLMGQETQYF. The full variable domain, in which reference TRBV5-4 and TRBJ2-5 provide the parts outside the CDR3, is ETGVTQSPTHLIKTRGQQVTLRCSSQSGHNTVSWYQQALGQGPQFIFQYYREEENGRGNFPPRFSGLQFPNYSSELNVNALELDDSALYLCASSGGTLMGQETQYFGPGTRLLVL.